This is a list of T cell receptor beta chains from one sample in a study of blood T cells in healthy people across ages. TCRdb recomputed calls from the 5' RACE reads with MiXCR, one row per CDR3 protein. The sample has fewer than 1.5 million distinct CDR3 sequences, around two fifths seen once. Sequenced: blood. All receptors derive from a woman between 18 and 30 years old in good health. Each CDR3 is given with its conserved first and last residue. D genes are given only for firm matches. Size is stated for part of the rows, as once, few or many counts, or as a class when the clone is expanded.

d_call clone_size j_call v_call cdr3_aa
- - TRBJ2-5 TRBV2 CASRGEVGSEEQYF
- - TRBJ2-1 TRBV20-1 CSARVGASDNEQFF
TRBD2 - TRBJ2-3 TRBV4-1 CASSQASGGDTQYF
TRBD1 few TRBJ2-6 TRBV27 CASSLGGTGAPGANVLTF
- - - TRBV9 CASSVTRSPYNEQYF
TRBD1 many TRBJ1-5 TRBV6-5 CASSGQGVSQPQHF
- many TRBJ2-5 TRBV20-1 CSARPGGETQYF
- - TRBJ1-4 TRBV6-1 CASKAGAREKLFF
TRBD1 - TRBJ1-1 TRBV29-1 CSVVAQGGSEAFF
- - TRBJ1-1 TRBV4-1 CASSRTGTEAFF
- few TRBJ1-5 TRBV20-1 CSAPPADSNQPQHF
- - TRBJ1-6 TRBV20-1 CSASLGSYNSPLHF
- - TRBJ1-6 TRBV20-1 CSARDANSPLHF
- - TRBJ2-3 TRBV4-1 CASSQDWRGRGTDTQYF
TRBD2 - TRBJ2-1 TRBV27 CASSLLDRAGGPNEQFF
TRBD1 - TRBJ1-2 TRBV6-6 CASSANPTGNGYTF
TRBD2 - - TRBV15 CATSREGGRSYEQYF
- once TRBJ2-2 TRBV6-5 CASSYEGWELFF
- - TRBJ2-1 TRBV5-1 CASSFQPLEGEQFF
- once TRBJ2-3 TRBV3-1 CASSQGSLAGNTQYF
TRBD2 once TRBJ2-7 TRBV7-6 CASSSGLAGGPLTYEQYF
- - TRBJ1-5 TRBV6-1 CASRAEGYQPQHF
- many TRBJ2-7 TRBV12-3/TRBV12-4 CASSLEQYYEQYF
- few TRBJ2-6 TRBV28 CASRGDSGANVLTF
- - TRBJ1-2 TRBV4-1 CASSQSLQAPELYGYTF
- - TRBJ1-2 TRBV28 CASSSPGLANYGYTF
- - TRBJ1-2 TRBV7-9 CASSLKQIYGYTF
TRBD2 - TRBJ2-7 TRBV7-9 CATRSGGDYLSYEQYF
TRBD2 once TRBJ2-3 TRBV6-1 CASSRRVTSGRRATDTQYF
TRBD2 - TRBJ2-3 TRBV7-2 CASSLYGTSGSRTDTQYF
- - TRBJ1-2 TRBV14 CASSQRERGYTF
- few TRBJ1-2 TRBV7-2 CASSLAQGPTYGYTF
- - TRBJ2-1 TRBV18 CASSRGPSYNEQFF
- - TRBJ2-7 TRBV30 CAWGLQAYEQYF
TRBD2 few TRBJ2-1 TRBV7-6 CASSLEGGGSYNEQFF
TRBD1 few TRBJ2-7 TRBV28 CASIQQGASYEQYF
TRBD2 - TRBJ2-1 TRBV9 CASSARLAGGPRNEQFF
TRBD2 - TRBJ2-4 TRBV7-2 CASSSKAGGLENIQYF
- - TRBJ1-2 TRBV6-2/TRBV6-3 CASSYRGSEAKGTYGYTF
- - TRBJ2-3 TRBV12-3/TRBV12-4 CVSSLGPGASTDAQYF
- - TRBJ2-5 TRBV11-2 CASSLLAVYQETQYF
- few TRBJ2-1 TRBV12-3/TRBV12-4 CASSFLSVEQFF
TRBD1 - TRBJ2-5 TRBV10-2 CASSELDRATETQYF
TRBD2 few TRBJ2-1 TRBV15 CATSGLAGGHNEQFF
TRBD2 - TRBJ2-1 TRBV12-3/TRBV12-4 CASSPLGLAGAYNEQFF
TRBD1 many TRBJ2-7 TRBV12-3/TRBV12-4 CASSSNGQGASKYF
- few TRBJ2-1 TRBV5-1 CASTQGGGSYNEQFF
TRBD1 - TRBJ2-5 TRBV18 CASSPSQGAGETQYF
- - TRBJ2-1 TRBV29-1 CSVEAGLKGYEQFF
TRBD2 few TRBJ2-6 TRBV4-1 CASSQQLAGVIPGANVLTF